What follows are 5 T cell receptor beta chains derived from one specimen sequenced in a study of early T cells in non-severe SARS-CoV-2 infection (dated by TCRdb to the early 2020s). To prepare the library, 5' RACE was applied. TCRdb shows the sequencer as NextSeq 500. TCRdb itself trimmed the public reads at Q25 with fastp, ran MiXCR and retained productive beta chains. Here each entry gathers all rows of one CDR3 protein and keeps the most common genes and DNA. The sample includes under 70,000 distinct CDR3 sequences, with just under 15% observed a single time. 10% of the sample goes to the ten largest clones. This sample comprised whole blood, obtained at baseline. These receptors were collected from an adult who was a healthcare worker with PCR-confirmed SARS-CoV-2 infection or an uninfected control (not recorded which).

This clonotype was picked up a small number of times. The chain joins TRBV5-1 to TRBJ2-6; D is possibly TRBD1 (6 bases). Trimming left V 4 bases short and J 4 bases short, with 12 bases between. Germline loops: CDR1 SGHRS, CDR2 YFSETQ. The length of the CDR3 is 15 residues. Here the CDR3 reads CASSPQGSGANVLTF. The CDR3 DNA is TGCGCCAGCAGCCCACAGGGATCAGGGGCCAACGTCCTGACTTTC.

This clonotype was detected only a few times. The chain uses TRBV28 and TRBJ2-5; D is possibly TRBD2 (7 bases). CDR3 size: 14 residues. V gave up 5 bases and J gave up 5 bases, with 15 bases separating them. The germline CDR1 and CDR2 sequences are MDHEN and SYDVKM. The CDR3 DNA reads TGTGCCAGCAGTATGGGGGGGGCCCCCGAGACCCAGTACTTC. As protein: CASSMGGAPETQYF. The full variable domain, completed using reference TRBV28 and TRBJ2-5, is DVKVTQSSRYLVKRTGEKVFLECVQDMDHENMFWYRQDPGLGLRLIYFSYDVKMKEKGDIPEGYSVSREKKERFSLILESASTNQTSMYLCASSMGGAPETQYFGPGTRLLVL.

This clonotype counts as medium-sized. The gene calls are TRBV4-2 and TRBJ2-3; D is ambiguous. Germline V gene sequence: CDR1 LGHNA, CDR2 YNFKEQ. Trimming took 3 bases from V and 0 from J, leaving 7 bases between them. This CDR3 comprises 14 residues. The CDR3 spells CASSQDGSTDTQYF. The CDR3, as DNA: TGTGCCAGCAGCCAGGACGGAAGCACAGATACGCAGTATTTT.

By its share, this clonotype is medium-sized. For the CDR3, the DNA is TGTGCCGCTCTGGGACATCCGGCCACTGAAGCTTTCTTT. Amino acid sequence: CAALGHPATEAFF. The chain employs TRBV10-3 and TRBJ1-1; D might be TRBD1 (6 bases). The CDR3 totals 13 residues. The germline V gene encodes CDR1 ENHRY and CDR2 SYGVKD. V lost 11 bases and J 4 bases, leaving 17 bases between the germline ends.

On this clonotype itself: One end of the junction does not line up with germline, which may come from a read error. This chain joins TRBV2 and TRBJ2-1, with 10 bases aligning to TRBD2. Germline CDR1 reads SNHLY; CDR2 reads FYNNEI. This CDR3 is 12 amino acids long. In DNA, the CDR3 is TGTGCCAGCAACGAAGACGGGCTAGCGGGGGTCTTC. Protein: CASNEDGLAGVF.